Listed here are 22 T cell receptor beta chains from one sample, sequenced in a study of tumor-infiltrating lymphocytes in primary liver carcinoma. The study extracted blood RNA from unsorted whole blood and also extracted germline DNA. The investigators made TCR beta cDNA from about 500 ng total RNA, using a constant-region primer. Library construction for TCR beta comprised three nested multiplex PCR rounds performed with slightly modified ARM-PCR. The first two PCR rounds used TRBV1-TRBV30 primers with a Cbeta primer, roughly 10 cycles each. TCRdb itself ran the multiplex PCR reads through MiXCR, one entry per CDR3 protein. This table holds hundreds of thousands of distinct CDR3 sequences, 50% to 75% found once. Sequencing input: peripheral blood. All receptors derive from a woman aged 25-40 years with primary liver carcinoma and hepatitis B virus infection.

This clonotype appeared many times. The chain is built from TRBV6-2 or TRBV6-3 and TRBJ1-1, with a possible D match to TRBD1 (5 bases). The germline CDR1 and CDR2 sequences are MNHEY and SVGEGT. Trimming took off 10 bases at V and 0 bases at J, with 12 bases between the two ends. This CDR3 spans 13 amino acids. The CDR3 sequence is CATLGRVNTEAFF. CDR3 DNA: TGTGCCACCTTGGGACGGGTGAACACTGAAGCTTTCTTT.

Only a few counts were recorded for this clonotype. The genes are TRBV12-5 and TRBJ2-3; D remains ambiguous. CDR1 is LGHNT, CDR2 FRNRAP, per germline. The V and J ends lost 7 bases and 0 bases respectively, with 11 bases between them. The CDR3 length is 14 residues. Here the CDR3 reads CASAELGSTDTQYF. The CDR3 DNA reads as TGTGCTAGTGCGGAGCTAGGGAGCACAGATACGCAGTATTTT.

Concerning this clonotype: This may stem from a read error, because a much larger clone lies one nucleotide away. The chain has TRBV12-3 or TRBV12-4 and TRBJ2-2; no clear D. V lost 4 bases to trimming and J lost 5 bases, with 8 bases between them. The CDR3 is 13 residues long. The CDR3 DNA follows: TGTGCCAGCAGTTCGATCGAGACCGGGGAGCTGTTTTTT. Protein sequence: CASSSIETGELFF.

On this clonotype itself: It may be a read error: a sequence one base away is much more abundant. The CDR3 spells CSIEVWGGETQYF. As DNA, the CDR3 is TGCAGCATTGAGGTGTGGGGAGGAGAGACCCAGTACTTC. The rearrangement joins TRBV29-1 to TRBJ2-5; a weak D match, TRBD2 (6 bases). The CDR3 has 13 residues. Per the germline V gene, CDR1 is SQVTM and CDR2 is ANQGSEA.

This clonotype was counted a single time. This may be a read error, as it is one base from a much larger clone. The chain has TRBV12-3 or TRBV12-4 and TRBJ2-1, with a tentative D call TRBD2 (6 bases). The CDR3 length is 15 residues. V was pared by 4 bases and J by 10 bases, with 20 bases between. This chain's CDR3 is CASSSLAEGYAEQFF. The CDR3 DNA reads TGTGCCAGCAGTTCATTAGCGGAAGGGTACGCCGAGCAGTTCTTC.

This chain connects TRBV11-2 to TRBJ1-1; D gene uncertain. CDR1 is SGHAT, CDR2 FQNNGV, per germline. Trimming stripped 3 bases from V and 12 bases from J, with 17 bases between. The CDR3 extends over 13 amino acids. The CDR3 sequence is CASSFLGNTGTFF. In nucleotides, the CDR3 is TGTGCCAGCAGCTTCCTAGGGAACACTGGAACTTTCTTT.

The chain recombines TRBV6-6 with TRBJ2-1; TRBD2 aligns across 10 bases. The DNA end is a closer match to TRBJ2-5, so the J assignment may be wrong. The CDR3 contains 14 residues. Looked up from germline, CDR1 is MNHNY and CDR2 is SVGAGI (reference sequence). The CDR3 here is CASRKAGGLETQYF. The CDR3 DNA follows: TGTGCCAGCAGGAAAGCGGGAGGGCTAGAGACCCAGTACTTC.

This clonotype was seen once. The rearrangement joins TRBV12-3 or TRBV12-4 to TRBJ2-7; D unclear. The CDR3 contains 13 residues. The ends were cut back, 9 bases at V and 2 bases at J, with 14 bases in the middle. The CDR3 spells CASHSGTPYEQYF. The CDR3 nucleotides read TGTGCCAGTCACTCGGGCACTCCCTACGAGCAGTACTTC.

On this clonotype itself: Sequence at one end of the junction differs from germline and may be a read error. The V gene is TRBV11-2, the J gene TRBJ2-7, with D unclear. Germline V gene sequence: CDR1 SGHAT, CDR2 FQNNGV. The CDR3 consists of 14 residues. In DNA, the CDR3 is TGCGCCAGCAGCTTTGTGGGAAAGGTCTACGAGCAGTACTTC. Its protein product is CASSFVGKVYEQYF.

This chain links TRBV4-2 with TRBJ1-3; no clear D. Germline CDR1 is LGHNA and CDR2 is YNFKEQ. The CDR3 has 13 residues. V dropped 4 bases and J dropped 5 bases, with 9 bases sitting between them. The CDR3 DNA follows: TGTGCCAGCAGCCGAGAGTTACGAAACACCATATATTTT. Translating it yields CASSRELRNTIYF.

This clonotype was seen ten or more times. This sequence joins TRBV6-2 or TRBV6-3 and TRBJ2-7; D gene unclear. CDR3 length equals 12 residues. V was cut by 4 bases and J by 4 bases, with 8 bases left in between. Germline V CDR1 and CDR2: MNHEY, SVGEGT. In nucleotides, the CDR3 is TGTGCCAGCAGTTTGGACGGATACGAGCAGTACTTC. It yields the protein CASSLDGYEQYF.

There are many counts of this clonotype. V usage is TRBV4-1 and J usage is TRBJ2-3; D gene ambiguous. The germline V and J ends were trimmed by 3 bases and 4 bases, with 5 bases remaining between them. Per germline, CDR1 MGHRA and CDR2 YSYEKL. The CDR3 loop spans 12 amino acids. CDR3 protein: CASSQGSDTQYF. The CDR3 coding sequence is TGCGCCAGCAGCCAGGGTTCAGATACGCAGTATTTT.

The chain links TRBV4-1 to TRBJ1-1; TRBD1 might be the D (5 bases). Germline V gene sequence: CDR1 MGHRA, CDR2 YSYEKL. Trimming took 3 bases from V and 3 from J, leaving 8 bases between them. The CDR3 covers 13 residues. CDR3 sequence reads: CASSHPGYTEAFF. The CDR3, as DNA: TGCGCCAGCAGCCATCCAGGGTACACTGAAGCTTTCTTT.

The rearrangement joins TRBV2 to TRBJ2-7; D perhaps matches TRBD2 (6 bases). There are 14 residues in the CDR3. The germline V gene has CDR1 SNHLY and CDR2 FYNNEI. With 6 bases removed from V and 7 bases from J, the gap between germline ends came to 19 bases. The CDR3 spells CASSFLGRRGEQYF. The CDR3 region has the DNA TGTGCCAGCAGCTTTCTCGGGAGAAGAGGAGAGCAGTACTTC.

A remark on this clonotype: This could be a read error, since a much larger clone is one nucleotide away. The rearrangement links TRBV6-5 to TRBJ2-1; 7 nucleotides match TRBD1. The CDR3 has 14 residues. Germline V lookup: CDR1 MNHEY, CDR2 SVGAGI. The DNA for the CDR3 is TGTGCCGGCAGTTTGGGACAGCGGACAATTGTGCAGTTCTTC. It specifies CAGSLGQRTIVQFF.

This clonotype has only one observation. This chain joins TRBV10-1 and TRBJ2-2; no definite D call. There are 16 residues in the CDR3. Trimming took 2 bases from V and 0 from J, leaving 10 bases between them. Germline V gene sequence: CDR1 WNHNN, CDR2 SYGVQD (reference sequence). CDR3 residues: CASSEHGSPNTGELFF. The DNA for the CDR3 is TGCGCCAGCAGTGAGCACGGCAGTCCGAACACCGGGGAGCTGTTTTTT.

The chain joins TRBV6-6 to TRBJ1-5; 7 nucleotides agree with TRBD1. The CDR3 loop spans 14 amino acids. The V and J ends lost 3 bases and 10 bases, in that order; junction bases with no gene match: 9. CDR1 is MNHNY and CDR2 is SVGAGI in the germline V gene (reference sequence). Written as DNA, the CDR3 is TGTGCCAGCAGTTATGATTCAGGGGGGGAACCCCAGCATTTT. Residues: CASSYDSGGEPQHF.

The chain joins TRBV6-2 or TRBV6-3 to TRBJ2-5; D may correspond to TRBD1 or TRBD2 (5 bases each). CDR1 MNHEY and CDR2 SVGEGT come from the germline V gene. The CDR3 runs to 18 residues. The germline V and J ends were trimmed by 6 bases and 1 base, with 24 bases remaining between them. DNA for the CDR3: TGTGCCAGCAGCCCATCGGCCGGGACGGGAAGGCTCCAAGAGACCCAGTACTTC. This sequence encodes CASSPSAGTGRLQETQYF.

This clonotype has more than one count but fewer than ten. This sequence may be a read error, since a much larger clone differs from it by one base. V is TRBV6-6 and J is TRBJ1-5; D might be TRBD1 (5 bases). Germline CDR1 and CDR2: MNHNY and SVGAGI (reference sequence). The CDR3 covers 16 residues. The V end was cut by 0 bases, the J end by 2 bases, with 11 bases between. The DNA for the CDR3 is TGTGCCAGCAGTTACTCAGGAGGGGTCGGCAATCAGCCCCAGCATTTT. Translating it yields CASSYSGGVGNQPQHF.

The V gene is TRBV21-1, the J gene TRBJ2-2; the table assigns TRBD1, which was not confirmed against the DNA. TRBV21-1 is tagged as a pseudogene. The CDR3 is made up of 16 amino acids. The CDR3 protein is CASSKKDRASTGELCF. CDR3 bases: TGTGCCAGCAGCAAGAAGGACAGGGCCAGCACCGGGGAGCTGTGTTTT.

To note about this clonotype: This sequence may be a read error, since a much larger clone differs from it by one base. V and J are TRBV11-1 and TRBJ2-5; TRBD2 matches at 9 bases. CDR1 is SGHAT and CDR2 is FQDESV in the germline V gene (reference sequence). The CDR3 covers 14 residues. The CDR3 DNA reads as TGTGTCAGCAGCTTACTTAGCGGGGGAGAGACCCAGTACTTC. Protein product: CVSSLLSGGETQYF.

A word on this clonotype: This may arise from a read error, as a much more abundant clone is one base away. V and J are TRBV12-3 or TRBV12-4 and TRBJ2-3; D not certain. Trimming removed 7 bases at V and 1 base at J, with 12 bases between. The CDR3 has 14 residues. In DNA form, the CDR3 reads TGTGCCAGCACCCCCGTAAGGGGCACAGATACGCAGTATTTT. Translated: CASTPVRGTDTQYF.